Presented here are 10 T cell receptor beta chains from one specimen sequenced in a study of blood T cell repertoires in COVID-19. The assay was immunoSEQ multiplex PCR, and TCRdb's table has in-frame clones only and misses some. The table lists roughly 100,000 clones, about 84% of them singletons. Input material: peripheral blood. The receptors originated from a woman aged 55-70 years with acute or convalescent COVID-19.

This clone was seen only once. The V and J genes are TRBV4-2 and TRBJ2-7, with D perhaps TRBD2 (6 bases). CDR1 is LGHNA and CDR2 is YNFKEQ in the germline V gene. V gave up 1 base and J gave up 0 bases, with 10 bases separating them. The CDR3 sequence is 15 residues long. CDR3 region: CASSQADSGSYEQYF. CDR3 coding DNA: TGTGCCAGCAGCCAAGCGGATAGCGGCTCCTACGAGCAGTACTTC.

The CDR3 loop reads CATSDSLNTEAFF. The CDR3 DNA follows: TGTGCCACCAGTGATTCATTGAACACTGAAGCTTTCTTT. V and J are TRBV24-1 and TRBJ1-1, with D hard to call. V was clipped by 2 bases and J by 0 bases, with 3 bases between them. CDR1 KGHDR and CDR2 SFDVKD come from the germline V gene. The CDR3 sequence is 13 residues long.

The rearrangement links TRBV4-1 to TRBJ1-2; D not certain. The ends were cut back, 1 base at V and 6 bases at J, with 12 bases in the middle. CDR1 is MGHRA and CDR2 is YSYEKL in the germline V gene. The CDR3 consists of 14 residues. CDR3 in DNA: TGCGCCAGCAGCCAAGTCTCCGGGAACCATGGCTACACCTTC. Protein product: CASSQVSGNHGYTF.

The chain has TRBV24-1 and TRBJ2-7; D is possibly TRBD2 (6 bases). The CDR3 spans 14 residues. V was cut by 6 bases and J by 3 bases, with 14 bases left in between. From germline, CDR1 is KGHDR and CDR2 SFDVKD. CDR3 DNA: TGTGCCACCAGTCTCGGGAGAACAGACTACGAGCAGTACTTC. It yields the protein CATSLGRTDYEQYF.

J is TRBJ1-6 and V is TRBV19; D call uncertain. V lost 3 bases to trimming and J lost 8 bases, with 20 bases between them. Germline CDR1 LNHDA, CDR2 SQIVND (reference sequence). The CDR3 loop spans 17 amino acids. The CDR3 is CASSIGGGRTTYSPLHF. For the CDR3, the DNA is TGTGCCAGTAGTATTGGAGGTGGTCGGACGACTTATTCACCCCTCCACTTT.

This chain connects TRBV6-2 or TRBV6-3 to TRBJ1-1; tentative D call: TRBD1 (6 bases). V was clipped by 2 bases and J by 3 bases, with 10 bases between them. CDR1 MNHEY and CDR2 SVGEGT come from the germline V gene. CDR3 length: 14 residues. CDR3 region: CASSYAGDDTEAFF. The CDR3, as DNA: TGTGCCAGCAGTTACGCAGGGGATGACACTGAAGCTTTCTTT.

Turning to this clone: A read error may produce the germline difference seen at one junction end. The CDR3 region is CASSITIGGEQYF. Written as DNA, the CDR3 is TGTGCCAGCAGCATAACCATCGGTGGCGAGCAGTACTTC. The rearrangement joins TRBV7-3 to TRBJ2-7; D remains unclear. Per germline, CDR1 SGHTA and CDR2 FQGTGA. The length of the CDR3 is 13 residues.

This sequence joins TRBV19 and TRBJ2-1, with a weak D call TRBD2 (5 bases). Germline V gene data show CDR1 as LNHDA and CDR2 as SQIVND (reference sequence). The CDR3 is 11 amino acids. V was shortened by 7 bases and J by 9 bases, with 10 bases between the two germline ends. In DNA form, the CDR3 reads TGTGCCAGTAAGAGGGAGAGTGAGCAGTTCTTC. It translates to CASKRESEQFF.

The V call is TRBV2, the J call TRBJ1-1, with a tentative D call TRBD1 (5 bases). The V gene's germline CDR1 is SNHLY and CDR2 FYNNEI. Between the trimmed V and J ends, which lost 7 bases and 4 bases, there was a span of 19 bases. The CDR3 totals 15 residues. The CDR3 protein is CASIPSQGRSTEAFF. The CDR3 region has the DNA TGTGCCAGCATTCCCTCCCAGGGAAGGAGCACTGAAGCTTTCTTT. The full variable domain, with the rest looked up from reference TRBV2 and TRBJ1-1, is EPEVTQTPSHQVTQMGQEVILRCVPISNHLYFYWYRQILGQKVEFLVSFYNNEISEKSEIFDDQFSVERPDGSNFTLKIRSTKLEDSAMYFCASIPSQGRSTEAFFGQGTRLTVV.

The chain has TRBV7-6 and TRBJ1-5, with no clear D. The CDR3 is 17 residues long. Germline V gene lookup returns CDR1 SGHVS and CDR2 FNYEAQ. Trimming removed 2 bases at V and 4 bases at J, with 18 bases between. The CDR3 DNA sequence: TGTGCCAGCAGCTTACGCTGGATCTGGGTCGGGAATCAGCCCCAGCATTTT. Encoded protein: CASSLRWIWVGNQPQHF.